This T cell receptor beta chain was sequenced during a study of blood T cell repertoires in COVID-19. In Seattle, patients joined the study during active infection and were tracked longitudinally. The CDR3 has 14 residues. CDR1 and CDR2 (germline): MGHRA, YSYEKL. V dropped 3 bases and J dropped 7; count of bases not matched to a gene: 1. Original handling: Reference gene primer amplification gave nucleated cell count estimates. Data came from immunoSEQ multiplex PCR; TCRdb stores just in-frame clones and leaves some out. V and J calls and clone size come straight from that table; D and trimming were deduced from the DNA. This table has 300,000 or so clones, roughly 90% appearing once.

Source material: peripheral blood. This clonotype originated in a woman aged 25 to 39 with COVID-19, enrolled during active disease. The chain combines TRBV4-1 with TRBJ1-6, with 9 bases matching TRBD1. The CDR3 reads CASSQTGGNSPLHF. As DNA, the CDR3 is TGCGCCAGCAGCCAGACAGGGGGGAATTCACCCCTCCACTTT.